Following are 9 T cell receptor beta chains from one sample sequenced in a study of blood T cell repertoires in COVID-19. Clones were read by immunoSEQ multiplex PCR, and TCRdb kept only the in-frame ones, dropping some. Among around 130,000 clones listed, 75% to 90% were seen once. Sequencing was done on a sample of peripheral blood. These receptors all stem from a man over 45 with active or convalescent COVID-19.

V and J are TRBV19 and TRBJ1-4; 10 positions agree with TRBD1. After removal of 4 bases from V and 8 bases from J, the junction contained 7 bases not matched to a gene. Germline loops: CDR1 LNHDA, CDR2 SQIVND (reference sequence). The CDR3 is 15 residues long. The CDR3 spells CASSRDRGLEEKLFF. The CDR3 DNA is TGTGCCAGTAGTAGGGACAGGGGACTTGAGGAAAAACTGTTTTTT.

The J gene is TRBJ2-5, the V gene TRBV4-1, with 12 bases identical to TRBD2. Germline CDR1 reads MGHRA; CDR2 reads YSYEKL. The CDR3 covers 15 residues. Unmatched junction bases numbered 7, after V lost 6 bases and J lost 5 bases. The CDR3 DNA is TGCGCCAGCAGGGAAACTAGCGGGGGGCCGGAGACCCAGTACTTC. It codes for CASRETSGGPETQYF.

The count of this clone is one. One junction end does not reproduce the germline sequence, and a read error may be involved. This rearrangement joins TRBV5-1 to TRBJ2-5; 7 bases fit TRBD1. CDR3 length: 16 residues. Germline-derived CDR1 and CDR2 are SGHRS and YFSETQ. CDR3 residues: CASSQRQGKSTESQYF. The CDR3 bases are TGCGCCAGCAGCCAACGACAGGGAAAAAGTACGGAGAGCCAGTACTTC.

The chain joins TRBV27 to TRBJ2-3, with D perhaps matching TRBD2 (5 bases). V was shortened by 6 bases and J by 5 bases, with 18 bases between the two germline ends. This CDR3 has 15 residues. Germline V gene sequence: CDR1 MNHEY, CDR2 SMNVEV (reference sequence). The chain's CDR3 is CASRAMGSRGDTQYF. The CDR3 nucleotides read TGTGCCAGCAGAGCAATGGGGTCCCGGGGAGATACGCAGTATTTT.

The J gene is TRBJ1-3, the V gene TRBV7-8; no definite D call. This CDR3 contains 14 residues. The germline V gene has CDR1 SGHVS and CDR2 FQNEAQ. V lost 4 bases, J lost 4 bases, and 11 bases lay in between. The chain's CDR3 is CASSSDTFGNTIYF. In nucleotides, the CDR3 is TGTGCCAGCAGCTCCGACACGTTCGGAAACACCATATATTTT.

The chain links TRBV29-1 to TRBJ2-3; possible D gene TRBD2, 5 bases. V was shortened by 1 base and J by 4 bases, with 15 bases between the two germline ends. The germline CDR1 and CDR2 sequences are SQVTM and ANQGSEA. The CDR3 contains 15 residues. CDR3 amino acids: CSVEVRVGSPDTQYF. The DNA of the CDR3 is TGCAGCGTTGAAGTGAGGGTTGGGTCCCCAGATACGCAGTATTTT.

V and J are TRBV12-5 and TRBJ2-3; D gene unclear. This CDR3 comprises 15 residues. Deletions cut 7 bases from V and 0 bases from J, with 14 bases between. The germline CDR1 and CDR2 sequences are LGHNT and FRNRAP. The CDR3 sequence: CASVDILTSTDTQYF. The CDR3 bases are TGTGCTAGTGTTGACATCCTTACTAGCACAGATACGCAGTATTTT. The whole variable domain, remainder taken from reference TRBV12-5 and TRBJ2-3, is DARVTQTPRHKVTEMGQEVTMRCQPILGHNTVFWYRQTMMQGLELLAYFRNRAPLDDSGMPKDRFSAEMPDATLATLKIQPSEPRDSAVYFCASVDILTSTDTQYFGPGTRLTVL.

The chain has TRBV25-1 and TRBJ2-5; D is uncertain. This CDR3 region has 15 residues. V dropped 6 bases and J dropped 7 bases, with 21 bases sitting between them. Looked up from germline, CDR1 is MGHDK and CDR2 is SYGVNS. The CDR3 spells CASSPPGYRVGTQYF. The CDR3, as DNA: TGTGCCAGCAGCCCCCCGGGTTATCGGGTCGGGACCCAGTACTTC.

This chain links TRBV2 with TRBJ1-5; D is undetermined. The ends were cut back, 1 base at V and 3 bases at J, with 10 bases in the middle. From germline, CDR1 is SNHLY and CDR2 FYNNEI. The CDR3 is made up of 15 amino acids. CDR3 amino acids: CASSEDFTYNQPQHF. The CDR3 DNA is TGTGCCAGCAGTGAAGACTTTACTTACAATCAGCCCCAGCATTTT.